This T cell receptor beta chain comes out of a study of siplizumab effects on memory and regulatory T cells. General study points: With siplizumab, mappable alloreactive CD4+ clones averaged approximately 70% Treg-derived, versus about 29% in controls. Memory cells seemed less diverse than naive T cells, which seemed major alloresponse contributors.

Libraries were prepared by immunoSEQ multiplex PCR; TCRdb keeps only in-frame clonotypes and omits some of them. The sample lists over 95,000 clones, over 85% seen once, with about 0.16% in the top ten. Comment on this clone: The antigen is undetermined.

The germline V gene encodes CDR1 SGHDT and CDR2 YYEEEE. V lost 0 bases and J 6 bases, leaving 13 bases between the germline ends. The CDR3 contains 14 residues. The receptor's source is a human donor in good health. The rearrangement links TRBV5-6 to TRBJ2-7; tentative D call: TRBD1 (5 bases). Sample: non-Treg CD4+ T cells sorted from blood. The CDR3 region has the DNA TGTGCCAGCAGCTTGGATACAGGAGCAGGCGAGCAGTACTTC. Residues: CASSLDTGAGEQYF.